Sequencing of this T cell receptor (beta chain) was carried out in a study of T cell responses to AZD1222 COVID-19 vaccine. Broader study findings: The donors showed a predominance of white British ancestry and of females, with possible underestimation of clonal diversity.

The germline gives CDR1 SGHNT, CDR2 YENEEA. The CDR3 has 16 residues. J gave up 4 bases and V 6 bases, and 14 bases lay outside the gene matches. Profiling relied on immunoSEQ multiplex PCR, and the TCRdb table lists in-frame clones only, not all of them. The data contain some 150,000 clones, roughly 88% of them seen just once; the ten biggest clones take up around 15%. The count of this clone is one. What it binds is unknown. The source material was peripheral blood, sampled on day 0 of AZD1222 vaccination. This sequence originates from an adult in good health. The genes are TRBV11-3 and TRBJ1-1, with 7 bases that match TRBD1. The CDR3 DNA is TGTGCCAGCAGTCTAGGAACAGGGGCATCATCCACTGAAGCTTTCTTT. As protein: CASSLGTGASSTEAFF.